This section outlines one T cell receptor (beta chain) sequence together with its context. Its specific antigen is unknown. One base away there is no much larger clone; base qualities are not given. These data are taken from a study of OX40 agonist ivuxolimab in advanced cancers. Looking at the study overall: The costimulatory receptor OX40 (CD134) was targeted by ivuxolimab, a fully human IgG2 agonistic monoclonal antibody. Intravenous ivuxolimab was administered to patients every 2 weeks at six dose levels: 0.01, 0.1, 0.3, 1.5, 3 and 10 mg/kg. Among the 52 dose-escalation patients, about 20 had hepatocellular carcinoma, approximately 15 melanoma, 9 renal cell carcinoma and 9 head and neck cancer. In the dose-escalation cohort, approximately 82% of patients were male, and the mean age was 60 years with a range of roughly 20 to 79. Patients were allowed to have had prior anti-PD-1, anti-PD-L1 or anti-CTLA-4 therapy, and 40% of the dose-escalation patients had previously received checkpoint inhibitors. Partial responses occurred in three dose-escalation patients: two with cutaneous melanoma and one with hepatocellular carcinoma. The point of sequencing TCRbeta in the periphery was to test whether ivuxolimab changed TCR sequence diversity and drove clonal T-cell expansion. The monotherapy dose-escalation portion (N ≈ 57 patients) of the phase I ivuxolimab trial is reported in the paper.

Genomic DNA was extracted from sorted cells for sequencing of the TCRbeta CDR3 region. TCRbeta CDR3 regions were sequenced using the immunoSEQ Assay. TCRdb holds this immuneACCESS table with in-frame rearrangements only. Some clones are missing; in checked studies, unresolved V genes explain under half, and the rest has no known cause. A total of tens of thousands of clones appear in this sample, around 84% of them only once. The ten top clones hold roughly 2.7% of the sample. On the study overall, not on this receptor specifically: Antigen specificity was not determined for the clonally expanded peripheral T cells. On average, CD8+ T cells showed more expanded clones than CD4+ T cells after ivuxolimab. Low levels of normalized T-cell clonal expansion were also seen in some patients who did not respond. At doses from 0.1 to 3.0 mg/kg, clonal expansion was seen in both CD4+ and CD8+ blood T cells between baseline and week 6. In the 0.1-3.0 mg/kg groups, partial responders had among the lowest normalized peripheral clonal expansion, particularly in CD8+ T cells.

The trial excluded patients who had a history of autoimmune disease or were on systemic immunosuppression. Peripheral blood for TCR sequencing was drawn from every dose cohort at baseline, at cycle 4 day 1 and at cycle 7 day 1. The samples were drawn from a first-in-human, open-label, multicenter phase I dose-escalation trial of ivuxolimab. Adults with locally advanced or metastatic melanoma, renal cell carcinoma, hepatocellular carcinoma or head and neck squamous cell carcinoma were enrolled in the trial. CD4+ and CD8+ T cells were sorted separately from peripheral blood before TCR sequencing. Here the sequenced sample was CD4+ or CD8+ T cells sorted from blood, taken in a trial of the OX40 agonist ivuxolimab. This clonotype originated in an adult with an advanced solid tumor such as melanoma, head and neck, liver or kidney cancer.

The CDR3 sequence is CASSPREISMNTEAFF. The DNA sequence follows: TGTGCCAGCTCACCTCGAGAGATATCAATGAACACTGAAGCTTTCTTT. The sequence is built from TRBV18 and TRBJ1-1; the D gene lacks a confident call. The CDR3 measures 16 amino acids from cysteine to phenylalanine. Only the CDR3 part of the read is kept: 48 bases, read in frame from the first base. Trimming removed 3 bases from V and 0 bases from J, leaving 14 bases between the germline ends. The germline V gene sets CDR1 to KGHSH and CDR2 to LQKENI.